A selection of T cell receptor beta chains follows, all from one sample in a study of cytomegalovirus exposure and HLA in healthy donors. Sequencing used immunoSEQ multiplex PCR; TCRdb keeps in-frame clones, though not all of them. This table holds some 190,000 clones, around three quarters found once. Sequenced input: PBMCs. The receptors come from a woman in her 30s in good health and CMV-seropositive. CDR3s include the opening cysteine and the closing phenylalanine or tryptophan.

J gene	V gene	CDR3 protein
TRBJ1-4	TRBV6-5	CASSYREKLFF
TRBJ2-3	TRBV7-2	CASSLRSGGASDTQYF
TRBJ2-7	TRBV10-3	CAIRVTTGDEQYF
TRBJ1-1	TRBV19	CASSIETGRLGTEAFF
TRBJ2-3	TRBV27	CASSLRGTDTQYF
TRBJ1-2	TRBV28	CASGGAYGYTF
TRBJ2-3	TRBV14	CASRDSGTDTQYF
TRBJ2-7	TRBV6-1	CASSEEGGGTYEQYF
TRBJ1-5	TRBV5-6	CASSLGRLRSNQPQHF
TRBJ2-7	TRBV5-3	CARSLGGRTGLDEQYF
TRBJ2-2	TRBV12-5	CASGLVRGLAVSNTGELFF
TRBJ1-2	TRBV29-1	CSVEIQQGSGVYTF
TRBJ2-1	TRBV4-3	CASSPLAGGLNEQFF
TRBJ2-5	TRBV2	CATLSSRVSSQETQYF
TRBJ1-2	TRBV7-9	CASSSRRGPLNYGYTF
TRBJ1-2	TRBV6-5	CASSYPTGMGGYTF